The 11 T cell receptor beta chains reported below all come from one sample, sequenced in a study of vaccination and CD4 T cells after COVID-19. These receptors lack a known antigen. Cultured CD4+ T cells had their DNA profiled by the Oncomine TCR Beta short-read assay. TCRdb analysed the PCR reads with MiXCR anew, one entry per CDR3 protein. The sample has roughly 7,000 distinct CDR3 sequences; around 67% are singletons. Treatment in this sample: roughly ten-day PBMC culture with coronavirus spike peptide pools or control peptides (ViraFEST assay). What was sequenced was CD4+ T cells from blood, cultured in vitro. These receptors were taken from a human donor who had recovered from COVID-19.

The rearrangement uses TRBV7-2 and TRBJ2-7; D is ambiguous. CDR3 length: 13 residues. Trimming removed 5 bases at V and 5 bases at J, with 13 bases between. Germline-derived CDR1 and CDR2 are SGHTA and FQGNSA. This CDR3 reads CASSRSSPHEQYF. The CDR3 DNA is TGTGCCAGCAGCCGTAGTAGTCCCCACGAGCAGTACTTC.

The chain employs TRBV7-2 and TRBJ1-1; TRBD1 is a possible D gene (6 bases). This CDR3 contains 16 residues. Germline lookup yields CDR1 SGHTA and CDR2 FQGNSA. Trimming took 2 bases from V and 1 from J, leaving 14 bases between them. In DNA, the CDR3 is TGTGCCAGCAGCTTACAGGGGCCCCAAGGGAACACTGAAGCTTTCTTT. It is translated as CASSLQGPQGNTEAFF.

V and J are TRBV19 and TRBJ1-2; unclear D gene. The germline V gene encodes CDR1 LNHDA and CDR2 SQIVND (reference sequence). The V and J ends lost 9 bases and 3 bases respectively, with 14 bases between them. The CDR3 extends over 13 amino acids. The CDR3 nucleotides read TGTGCCAGCAACCCGTCCGGATACTATGGCTACACCTTC. Residues: CASNPSGYYGYTF.

The V gene is TRBV20-1, the J gene TRBJ2-5; 9 bases match TRBD1. CDR1 is DFQATT, CDR2 SNEGSKA, per germline (reference sequence). Losses at the gene ends were 5 bases for V and 8 bases for J; bases not matched to a gene: 12. The CDR3 is 14 amino acids. DNA of the CDR3: TGCAGTGCTTTCGAAGACCGGGACAGGGCTACCCAGTACTTC. Encoded protein: CSAFEDRDRATQYF.

The J gene is TRBJ1-1, the V gene TRBV27; TRBD1 is a possible D gene (5 bases). The CDR3 covers 16 residues. Germline CDR1 MNHEY, CDR2 SMNVEV (reference sequence). With 0 bases removed from V and 1 base from J, the gap between germline ends came to 12 bases. The CDR3 is CASSLSIGRENTEAFF. Written as DNA, the CDR3 is TGTGCCAGCAGTTTATCGATAGGCAGGGAGAACACTGAAGCTTTCTTT.

In its sample, this clonotype ranks as medium-sized. The V and J genes are TRBV20-1 and TRBJ1-5; TRBD1 matches 7 bases. V lost 6 bases and J lost 4; bases outside the gene matches: 12. The CDR3 is made up of 15 amino acids. Germline values: CDR1 DFQATT, CDR2 SNEGSKA (reference sequence). In DNA form, the CDR3 reads TGCAGTGCGCCTGAACCGGGACAGCCGAATCAGCCCCAGCATTTT. This codes for CSAPEPGQPNQPQHF.

The V call is TRBV20-1, the J call TRBJ2-7; 7 bases line up with TRBD2. CDR3 length equals 14 residues. Germline V gene data show CDR1 as DFQATT and CDR2 as SNEGSKA (reference sequence). The V gene end was trimmed by 5 bases and the J gene end by 0 bases; junction bases not matched to a gene: 7. The CDR3, as DNA: TGCAGTGCTCTAGTCGGCGGGAGCTCCTACGAGCAGTACTTC. Encoded protein: CSALVGGSSYEQYF.

The chain joins TRBV28 to TRBJ1-5; D perhaps matches TRBD1 (5 bases). The germline V gene has CDR1 MDHEN and CDR2 SYDVKM. V lost 9 bases, J lost 5 bases, and 11 bases lay in between. The CDR3 is 12 amino acids. CDR3 in amino acids: CASLSGDQPQHF. The CDR3 DNA sequence: TGTGCCAGTCTATCGGGGGATCAGCCCCAGCATTTT.

This rearrangement joins TRBV7-2 to TRBJ2-1; D is possibly TRBD1 or TRBD2 (6 bases each). The CDR3 is made up of 13 amino acids. V lost 1 base, J lost 7 bases, and 8 bases lay in between. Germline-derived CDR1 and CDR2 are SGHTA and FQGNSA. CDR3 in amino acids: CASSLVGGNEQFF. CDR3 nucleotide sequence: TGTGCCAGCAGCTTAGTAGGGGGGAATGAGCAGTTCTTC. Looking up the rest from reference TRBV7-2 and TRBJ2-1 gives the full variable domain: GAGVSQSPSNKVTEKGKDVELRCDPISGHTALYWYRQSLGQGLEFLIYFQGNSAPDKSGLPSDRFSAERTGGSVSTLTIQRTQQEDSAVYLCASSLVGGNEQFFGPGTRLTVL.

The table lists this clonotype with a few counts. V is TRBV11-2 and J is TRBJ2-5; TRBD1 is a possible D gene (6 bases). This CDR3 contains 15 residues. The V gene's germline CDR1 is SGHAT and CDR2 FQNNGV. The V gene lost 3 bases and the J gene lost 5 bases, with 16 bases spanning the gap. CDR3 bases: TGTGCCAGCAGCTTGCCTCGCGAAAGGGGGGAGACCCAGTACTTC. Translating gives CASSLPRERGETQYF.

The gene calls are TRBV7-2 and TRBJ2-3; 7 bases agree with TRBD2. V was pared by 5 bases and J by 1 base, with 6 bases of the junction left unmatched. The CDR3 spans 15 residues. CDR1 is SGHTA, CDR2 FQGNSA, per germline. For the CDR3, the DNA is TGTGCCAGCAGCCGCTCTAGCGGTGGCACAGATACGCAGTATTTT. This gives the protein CASSRSSGGTDTQYF. The variable domain in full, with the rest retrieved from reference TRBV7-2 and TRBJ2-3, is GAGVSQSPSNKVTEKGKDVELRCDPISGHTALYWYRQSLGQGLEFLIYFQGNSAPDKSGLPSDRFSAERTGGSVSTLTIQRTQQEDSAVYLCASSRSSGGTDTQYFGPGTRLTVL.